These T cell receptor beta chains were read from a single sample in a study of graft-versus-host responses after intestinal transplantation. These receptors have no known antigen. Repertoires were generated with immunoSEQ multiplex PCR, while TCRdb's copy carries only in-frame clones and drops some. The sample holds some 85,000 clones, just under 95% seen once. The sequenced sample was unstimulated CD8+ T cells sorted from spleen or lymph node cells, obtained before transplant. Receptors were obtained from a human donor who was the organ donor for an intestinal transplant. The CDR3 runs from the conserved cysteine through the conserved F or W. The order of the fields is D gene, V gene, clone size, J gene, CDR3 protein, CDR3 DNA. The D gene is left open where the match is weak. Only some rows state a clone size, as once, few, many or a class for expanded clones.

>NA|TRBV6-6|once|TRBJ2-1
CASSYFRRNEQFF
TGTGCCAGCAGTTACTTCCGGCGGAATGAGCAGTTCTTC
>NA|TRBV9|NA|TRBJ2-7
CASSPSTAGASYEQYF
TGTGCCAGCAGCCCGAGTACGGCGGGGGCCTCCTACGAGCAGTACTTC
>TRBD1|TRBV7-9|NA|TRBJ1-5
CASSSETGVDQPQHF
TGTGCCAGCAGCTCCGAAACAGGGGTGGATCAGCCCCAGCATTTT
>NA|TRBV27|NA|TRBJ1-6
CASSLRGQGASPLHF
TGTGCCAGCAGTTTAAGGGGCCAAGGGGCTTCACCCCTCCACTTT
>TRBD2|TRBV5-1|NA|TRBJ2-7
CASSPGTSGGYEQYF
TGCGCCAGCAGCCCAGGGACTAGCGGGGGGTACGAGCAGTACTTC
>NA|TRBV9|once|TRBJ2-2
CASSPQPSVSTGELFF
TGTGCCAGCAGCCCCCAACCCTCGGTCTCCACCGGGGAGCTGTTTTTT
>TRBD1|TRBV19|NA|TRBJ2-7
CASSLTGGRTYEQYF
TGTGCCAGTAGTCTCACAGGGGGCAGGACCTACGAGCAGTACTTC
>TRBD1|TRBV27|NA|TRBJ2-6
CASSADRGGANVLTF
TGTGCCAGCAGTGCCGACAGGGGTGGGGCCAACGTCCTGACTTTC
>TRBD1|TRBV4-1|once|TRBJ1-6
CASRGDRGIFSPLHF
TGCGCCAGCAGGGGAGACAGGGGCATTTTTTCACCCCTCCACTTT
>TRBD2|TRBV6-1|NA|TRBJ2-7
CASSELGWSSGEREQYF
TGTGCCAGCAGTGAATTGGGCTGGTCTAGCGGGGAGAGAGAGCAGTACTTC
>NA|TRBV9|NA|TRBJ1-1
CASSVESGRGTEAFF
TGTGCCAGCAGCGTGGAGTCGGGGAGGGGCACTGAAGCTTTCTTT
>NA|TRBV19|NA|TRBJ1-2
CASTLGLGSGYTF
TGTGCCAGTACCCTAGGATTAGGTTCTGGCTACACCTTC